The sequence of this T cell receptor beta chain was determined in a study of type 1 and type 2 diabetes patients. The overall study: A total of around 18,000,000 paired-end reads came from the whole study.

Per the germline V gene, CDR1 is SGHTA and CDR2 is FQGNSA. After removal of 8 bases from V and 6 bases from J, the junction contained 13 bases not matched to a gene. The CDR3 sequence is 14 residues long. Amplification started from genomic DNA. Multiplex PCR with 30 forward and 13 reverse primers amplified the TCR beta CDR3. TCRdb recomputed calls from the multiplex PCR reads with MiXCR, one row per CDR3 protein. The sample carries some 250,000 distinct CDR3 sequences, around 47% recorded once. The receptor comes from a man aged 18 to 29 with type 2 diabetes. The chain combines TRBV7-2 with TRBJ2-7, with 7 bases aligning to TRBD1. Sequencing input: peripheral blood mononuclear cells (PBMCs). CDR3 sequence: CASSLGGAASEQYF. The CDR3 nucleotides are TGTGCCAGCTCACTAGGGGGCGCGGCTTCCGAGCAGTACTTC.